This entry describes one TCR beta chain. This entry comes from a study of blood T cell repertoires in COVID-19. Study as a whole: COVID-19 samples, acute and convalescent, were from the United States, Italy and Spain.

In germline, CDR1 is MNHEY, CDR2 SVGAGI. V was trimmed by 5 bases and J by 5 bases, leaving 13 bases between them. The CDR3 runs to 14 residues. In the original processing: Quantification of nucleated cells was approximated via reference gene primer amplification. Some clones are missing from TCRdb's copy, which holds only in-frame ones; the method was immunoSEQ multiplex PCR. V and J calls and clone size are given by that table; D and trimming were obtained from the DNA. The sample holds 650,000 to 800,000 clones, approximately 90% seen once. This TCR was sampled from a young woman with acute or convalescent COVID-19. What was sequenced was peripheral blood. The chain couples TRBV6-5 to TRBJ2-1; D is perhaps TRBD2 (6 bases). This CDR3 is CASSMLAEDNEQFF. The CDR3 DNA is TGTGCCAGCAGTATGTTAGCGGAAGACAATGAGCAGTTCTTC.